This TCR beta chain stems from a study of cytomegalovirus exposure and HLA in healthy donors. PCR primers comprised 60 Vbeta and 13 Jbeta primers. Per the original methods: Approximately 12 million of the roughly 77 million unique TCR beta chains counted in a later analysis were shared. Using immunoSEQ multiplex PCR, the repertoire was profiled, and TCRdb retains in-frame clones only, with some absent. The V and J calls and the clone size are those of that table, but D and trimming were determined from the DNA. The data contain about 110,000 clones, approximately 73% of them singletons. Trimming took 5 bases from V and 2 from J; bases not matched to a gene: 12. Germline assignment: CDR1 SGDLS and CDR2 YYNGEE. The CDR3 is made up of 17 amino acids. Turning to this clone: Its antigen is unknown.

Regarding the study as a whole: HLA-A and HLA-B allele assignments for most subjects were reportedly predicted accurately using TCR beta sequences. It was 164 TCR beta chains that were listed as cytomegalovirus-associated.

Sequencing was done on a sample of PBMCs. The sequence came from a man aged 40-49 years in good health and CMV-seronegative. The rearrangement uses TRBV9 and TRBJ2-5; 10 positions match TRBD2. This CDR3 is CASSGIAGGPQQETQYF. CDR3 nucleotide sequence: TGTGCCAGCAGTGGGATAGCGGGGGGTCCCCAGCAAGAGACCCAGTACTTC.